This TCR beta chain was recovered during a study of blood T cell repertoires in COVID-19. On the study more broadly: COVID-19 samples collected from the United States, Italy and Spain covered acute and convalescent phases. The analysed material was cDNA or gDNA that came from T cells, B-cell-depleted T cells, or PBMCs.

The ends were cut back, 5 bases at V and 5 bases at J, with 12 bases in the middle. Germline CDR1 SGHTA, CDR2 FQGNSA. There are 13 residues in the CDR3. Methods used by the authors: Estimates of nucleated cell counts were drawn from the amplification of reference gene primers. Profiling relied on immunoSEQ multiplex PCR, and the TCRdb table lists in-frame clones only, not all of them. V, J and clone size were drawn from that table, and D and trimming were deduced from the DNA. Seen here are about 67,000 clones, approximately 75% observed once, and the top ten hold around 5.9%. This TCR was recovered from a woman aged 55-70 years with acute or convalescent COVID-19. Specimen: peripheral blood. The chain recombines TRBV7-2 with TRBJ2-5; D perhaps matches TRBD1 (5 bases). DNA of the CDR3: TGTGCCAGCAGCGTGGACACTGGGGAGACCCAGTACTTC. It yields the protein CASSVDTGETQYF.